The source of this T cell receptor beta chain is a study of Ad26.COV2.S vaccination and SARS-CoV-2 variants. Study context: Within the COV1001 Ad26.COV2.S trial arm, the donor was enrolled. Ad26.COV2.S was injected intramuscularly once or twice, 56 days apart.

Indicated treatment: around 19 received Ad26.COV2.S at low or high dose, single or two shots; roughly five received placebo; per-sample allocation not given. The samples date from day 63 after the first vaccine or placebo injection. Sequencing was performed with immunoSEQ multiplex PCR; in TCRdb, only in-frame clones are kept and a portion is missing. The sample includes roughly 450,000 clones, around 90% of them seen just once. The CDR3 sequence is 13 residues long. Germline CDR1 reads LNHDA; CDR2 reads SQIVND (reference sequence). V lost 7 bases, J lost 4 bases, and 13 bases lay in between. This receptor was identified in a person between 18 and 65 years old who received the Ad26.COV2.S COVID-19 vaccine or a placebo. The chain links TRBV19 to TRBJ1-1, with D tentatively TRBD1 (5 bases). The specimen was peripheral blood, collected in a trial of Ad26.COV2.S vaccine versus placebo. CDR3 bases: TGTGCCAGTACCGCAGGGAGGGGCACTGAAGCTTTCTTT. It codes for CASTAGRGTEAFF.